This T cell receptor (beta chain) was sequenced in a study of metastatic and nonmetastatic thyroid tumors. This clone was counted many times. TCRdb re-called the PCR reads with MiXCR. The sample shows more than 35,000 clones, approximately 15% of them seen only once. Each patient went into thyroid surgery without having received any treatment. The receptor's source is a female donor with papillary thyroid cancer or a benign thyroid nodule (not recorded which). Some clones in this sample may be carry-over from other donors' samples. Sequencing was performed on blood.

In DNA, the CDR3 is TGTGCCAGCAGCCCGGGAAATGAGCAGTTCTTC. Its protein product is CASSPGNEQFF. V gene TRBV11-2 combines with J gene TRBJ2-1, with D perhaps TRBD2 (5 bases). CDR3 size: 11 residues. With 5 bases removed from V and 7 bases from J, the gap between germline ends came to 6 bases. CDR1 and CDR2 (germline): SGHAT, FQNNGV.